This T cell receptor (beta chain) originates from a study of CD8 T cells in Susac syndrome. After extraction with the RNeasy kit, 0.5 to 1 ug of the RNA was reverse transcribed using random hexamers. Amplification of TCR beta CDR3 used immunoSEQ multiplex PCR across 54 Vbeta and 13 Jbeta. MiXCR, run by TCRdb on the immunoSEQ multiplex PCR reads, gives a single entry per CDR3 protein. The data hold about 90,000 distinct CDR3 sequences, with 96% observed a single time. CDR3 length: 14 amino acids. CDR1 is DFQATT and CDR2 is SNEGSKA in the germline V gene (reference sequence). V shed 5 bases, J shed 6 bases, and the junction held 5 bases outside the gene matches. The sequenced target, TCR beta, came from blood CD8+ and CD4+ T cells. Diagnostic criteria for definite or probable disease, in their recently defined form, were met by the patients with Susac syndrome. Purification of the CD8+ and CD4+ T cells relied on negative isolation, and TEMRA cells underwent FACS enrichment.

The chain has TRBV20-1 and TRBJ2-3, with TRBD2 identical over 13 bases. This TCR derives from a human donor with Susac syndrome. The material sequenced was CD8+ T cells from PBMCs. CDR3 sequence: CSAGTSGVGDTQYF. As DNA, the CDR3 is TGCAGTGCTGGGACTAGCGGGGTGGGTGATACGCAGTATTTT.